This TCR beta chain was identified in a study of blood T cell repertoires in COVID-19. At the level of the study: From the United States, Italy and Spain came samples of acute and convalescent COVID-19. PBMCs, B-cell-depleted T cells, or T cells were the source of the cDNA or gDNA that made up the material.

As handled by the study authors: Scientists estimated how many nucleated cells there were by amplifying reference gene primers. Sequencing used immunoSEQ multiplex PCR; TCRdb keeps in-frame clones, though not all of them. V and J calls and clone size are those listed in that table; D and trimming were worked out from the DNA. The sample gives 150,000 to 200,000 clones, roughly 70% of which show up once; less than 3% is in the top ten. The CDR3 totals 14 residues. Germline V CDR1 and CDR2: KGHSH, LQKENI. Deletions cut 3 bases from V and 0 bases from J, with 9 bases between. The sequence derives from a woman aged 80 or over with acute or convalescent COVID-19. This chain joins TRBV18 and TRBJ2-7; the D gene is possibly TRBD2 (5 bases). Sample: peripheral blood. CDR3 bases: TGTGCCAGCTCACCCAGAGGGCTCTCCTACGAGCAGTACTTC. Protein sequence: CASSPRGLSYEQYF.